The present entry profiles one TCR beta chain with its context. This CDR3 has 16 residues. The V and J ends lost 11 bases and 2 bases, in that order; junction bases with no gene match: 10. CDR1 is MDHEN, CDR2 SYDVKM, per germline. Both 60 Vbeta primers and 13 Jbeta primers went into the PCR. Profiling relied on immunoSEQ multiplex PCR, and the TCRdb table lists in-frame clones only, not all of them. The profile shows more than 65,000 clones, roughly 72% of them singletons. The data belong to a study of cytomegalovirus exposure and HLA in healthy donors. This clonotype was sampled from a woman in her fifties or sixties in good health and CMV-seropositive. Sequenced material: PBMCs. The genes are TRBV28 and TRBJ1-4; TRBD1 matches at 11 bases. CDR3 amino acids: CAVGQGGRSTNEKLFF. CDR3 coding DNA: TGTGCCGTGGGACAGGGGGGGCGGTCGACTAATGAAAAACTGTTTTTT.